The 3 T cell receptor beta chains below come from one sample, sequenced in a study of T cell changes during pregnancy in multiple sclerosis. The repertoire was sequenced with immunoSEQ multiplex PCR; TCRdb's copy has only in-frame clones and lacks some. The table lists some 57,000 clones, around 93% of them singletons. The starting material was CD4+ T cells from peripheral blood mononuclear cells, obtained in the first trimester of pregnancy. The receptors here all came from a female donor with multiple sclerosis, enrolled in a pregnancy study.

This chain uses TRBV2 with TRBJ2-7; 7 bases are a match to TRBD1. V shed 5 bases, J shed 1 base, and the junction held 8 bases outside the gene matches. The CDR3 sequence is 15 residues long. Per germline, CDR1 SNHLY and CDR2 FYNNEI. The CDR3 bases are TGTGCCAGCAGTCAAGGACAGGTCTGGTCCTACGAGCAGTACTTC. Residues: CASSQGQVWSYEQYF. The full variable domain, with the rest looked up from reference TRBV2 and TRBJ2-7, is EPEVTQTPSHQVTQMGQEVILRCVPISNHLYFYWYRQILGQKVEFLVSFYNNEISEKSEIFDDQFSVERPDGSNFTLKIRSTKLEDSAMYFCASSQGQVWSYEQYFGPGTRLTVT.

This sequence joins TRBV7-2 and TRBJ1-1, with a tentative D call TRBD1 (5 bases). Per the germline V gene, CDR1 is SGHTA and CDR2 is FQGNSA. V lost 5 bases and J lost 5, with 9 bases in between. The CDR3 consists of 12 residues. CDR3 DNA sequence: TGTGCCAGCAGCGTCAGGGTAACTGAAGCTTTCTTT. Protein product: CASSVRVTEAFF. The full variable domain, with the rest looked up from reference TRBV7-2 and TRBJ1-1, is GAGVSQSPSNKVTEKGKDVELRCDPISGHTALYWYRQSLGQGLEFLIYFQGNSAPDKSGLPSDRFSAERTGGSVSTLTIQRTQQEDSAVYLCASSVRVTEAFFGQGTRLTVV.

The chain employs TRBV7-5 and TRBJ1-2; the DNA was not compared with TRBD1, the D call given in the table. TRBV7-5 represents a pseudogene. CDR3 length equals 14 residues. The CDR3 bases are TGTGTCAGAAGCTTATATCGGACAGTGGATGGCTACACCTTC. Protein product: CVRSLYRTVDGYTF.